This passage covers 25 T cell receptor beta chains from one sample sequenced in a study of T cells in Graves' hyperthyroidism and ophthalmopathy. The TCR beta CDR3 regions underwent amplification using RNA transcripts as the source. Using the HTBI primer set, a first-round RT-PCR was run on the TCR CDR3. TCRdb re-called the multiplex PCR reads with MiXCR, one entry per CDR3 protein. The sample yields fewer than 700,000 distinct CDR3 sequences, roughly 17% seen once. The material sequenced was blood. The origin of the receptors is a woman aged 18-30 years with Graves' ophthalmopathy.

This clonotype was seen a few times. The chain carries TRBV2 and TRBJ2-4; 10 bases match TRBD1. Germline V CDR1 and CDR2: SNHLY, FYNNEI. V shed 6 bases, J shed 1 base, and the junction held 6 bases outside the gene matches. CDR3 length: 16 residues. CDR3 sequence (DNA): TGTGCCAGCAGCAAGGACAGGGGGTTGGCCAAAAACATTCAGTACTTC. It is translated as CASSKDRGLAKNIQYF.

This clonotype was detected many times. The genes are TRBV9 and TRBJ1-1; D not resolved. CDR1 SGDLS and CDR2 YYNGEE come from the germline V gene. There are 14 residues in the CDR3. V shed 5 bases and J shed 0 bases, with 11 bases lying between them. CDR3 in DNA: TGTGCCAGCAGTCCCTCGGGCCTGAACACTGAAGCTTTCTTT. This codes for CASSPSGLNTEAFF.

The chain couples TRBV27 to TRBJ2-1, with TRBD2 identical over 11 bases. V was clipped by 1 base and J by 7 bases; unmatched bases: 3. The CDR3 contains 15 residues. Germline CDR1 is MNHEY and CDR2 is SMNVEV (reference sequence). The CDR3 reads CASSLYRTSGNEQFF. CDR3 DNA sequence: TGTGCCAGCAGTTTATATCGGACTAGCGGGAATGAGCAGTTCTTC.

J is TRBJ2-2 and V is TRBV3-1; D is perhaps TRBD1 (5 bases). The CDR3 has 16 residues. Deletions cut 5 bases from V and 1 base from J, with 14 bases between. Germline loops: CDR1 LGHDT, CDR2 YNNKEL (reference sequence). CDR3 protein: CASSDIGAGNTGELFF. The DNA for the CDR3 is TGTGCCAGCAGCGATATTGGGGCAGGGAACACCGGGGAGCTGTTTTTT.

This clonotype was recorded at least ten times. The chain joins TRBV7-3 to TRBJ2-1; TRBD2 agrees at 8 bases. The CDR3 runs to 17 residues. Germline V gives CDR1 SGHTA, CDR2 FQGTGA. The ends lost 6 bases at V and 4 bases at J; junction bases unmatched: 14. This CDR3 is CASREPLAGGGYNEQFF. CDR3 DNA sequence: TGTGCCAGCAGGGAGCCTCTAGCGGGCGGAGGTTACAATGAGCAGTTCTTC.

This clonotype was seen ten or more times. The CDR3 reads CASSSPNGGLLDEQFF. CDR3 in DNA: TGTGCCAGCAGCTCCCCGAACGGGGGGCTTCTAGATGAGCAGTTCTTC. V and J are TRBV7-9 and TRBJ2-1; tentatively, D is TRBD2 (7 bases). The germline V gene has CDR1 SEHNR and CDR2 FQNEAQ (reference sequence). The CDR3 is 16 residues long. V lost 4 bases to trimming and J lost 8 bases, with 21 bases between them.

This clonotype turned up a few times. The chain employs TRBV7-9 and TRBJ1-1; D is unresolved. CDR1 and CDR2 from the germline V gene are SEHNR and FQNEAQ (reference sequence). V was shortened by 1 base and J by 7 bases, with 10 bases between the two germline ends. CDR3 length equals 13 residues. The CDR3 sequence: CASSLDGQFEAFF. The DNA of the CDR3 is TGTGCCAGCAGCTTAGATGGGCAATTTGAAGCTTTCTTT.

This clonotype was recorded many times. The chain joins TRBV28 to TRBJ2-7, with a tentative D call TRBD1 (5 bases). CDR1 MDHEN and CDR2 SYDVKM come from the germline V gene. Trimming stripped 6 bases from V and 3 bases from J, with 9 bases between. This CDR3 spans 12 amino acids. The CDR3 sequence: CASSVRGYEQYF. CDR3 in DNA: TGTGCCAGCAGCGTAAGGGGCTACGAGCAGTACTTC. Full variable domain (missing parts from reference TRBV28 and TRBJ2-7): DVKVTQSSRYLVKRTGEKVFLECVQDMDHENMFWYRQDPGLGLRLIYFSYDVKMKEKGDIPEGYSVSREKKERFSLILESASTNQTSMYLCASSVRGYEQYFGPGTRLTVT.

The genes are TRBV9 and TRBJ1-1; the D gene is possibly TRBD1 (6 bases). In germline, CDR1 is SGDLS, CDR2 YYNGEE. Deletions cut 6 bases from V and 4 bases from J, with 19 bases between. The CDR3 loop spans 15 amino acids. In DNA form, the CDR3 reads TGTGCCAGCAACGATCTAGGGGAGGGGGGCACTGAAGCTTTCTTT. This sequence encodes CASNDLGEGGTEAFF.

This clonotype has ten or more counts. The CDR3 sequence: CATTEGTTPYEQYF. CDR3 DNA: TGTGCCACCACTGAGGGGACTACCCCCTACGAGCAGTACTTC. The chain recombines TRBV28 with TRBJ2-7, with 7 bases aligning to TRBD2. V shed 10 bases and J 2 bases; nucleotides not matched to a gene: 11. Germline V gene sequence: CDR1 MDHEN, CDR2 SYDVKM. The CDR3 has 14 amino acids.

This clonotype came up a few times. V gene TRBV30 combines with J gene TRBJ1-1; D remains ambiguous. Germline CDR1 is GTSNPN and CDR2 is SVGIG (reference sequence). V gave up 0 bases and J gave up 6 bases, with 11 bases separating them. The CDR3 sequence is 13 residues long. CDR3 sequence (DNA): TGTGCCTGGAGTGTTTCCATATACGCTGAAGCTTTCTTT. This translates into CAWSVSIYAEAFF. The variable domain in full, completed from reference TRBV30 and TRBJ1-1, reads SQTIHQWPATLVQPVGSPLSLECTVEGTSNPNLYWYRQAAGRGLQLLFYSVGIGQISSEVPQNLSASRPQDRQFILSSKKLLLSDSGFYLCAWSVSIYAEAFFGQGTRLTVV.

This clonotype was counted between two and nine times. The J gene is TRBJ1-2, the V gene TRBV6-1; tentative D call: TRBD1 (6 bases). CDR1 and CDR2 (germline): MNHNS, SASEGT. Trimming pared 2 bases from V and 4 bases from J, leaving 14 bases between. The CDR3 is 15 amino acids. DNA for the CDR3: TGTGCCAGCAGTGAATATGAGGGGGTTTTCTATGGCTACACCTTC. Translation: CASSEYEGVFYGYTF.

This clonotype was counted many times. The chain employs TRBV28 and TRBJ2-2; D unresolved. This CDR3 spans 14 amino acids. V dropped 3 bases and J dropped 3 bases, with 8 bases sitting between them. CDR1 and CDR2 from the germline V gene are MDHEN and SYDVKM. CDR3 bases: TGTGCCAGCAGTTTCTCGTTGGACACCGGGGAGCTGTTTTTT. Its protein product is CASSFSLDTGELFF.

CDR3: CASGSPGQGDEQYF. In DNA, the CDR3 is TGTGCCAGCGGATCTCCGGGACAGGGTGACGAGCAGTACTTC. The chain has TRBV6-1 and TRBJ2-7, with 9 bases matching TRBD1. Germline CDR1 is MNHNS and CDR2 is SASEGT. The CDR3 sequence is 14 residues long. The V gene end was trimmed by 8 bases and the J gene end by 5 bases; junction bases not matched to a gene: 10.

Many counts were recorded for this clonotype. This sequence joins TRBV5-1 and TRBJ2-1; D is perhaps TRBD2 (5 bases). Trimming stripped 1 base from V and 4 bases from J, with 15 bases between. The CDR3 totals 16 residues. CDR1 and CDR2 (germline): SGHRS, YFSETQ. Here the CDR3 DNA reads TGCGCCAGCAGCTTGTCGGGGATGAAACGATACAATGAGCAGTTCTTC. Translation gives CASSLSGMKRYNEQFF.

About this clonotype itself: Just one base apart from a much larger clone, this may be a read error. This sequence joins TRBV15 and TRBJ2-1, with 11 bases lining up with TRBD1. The CDR3 loop spans 16 amino acids. Trimming removed 3 bases from V and 9 bases from J; junction bases left unmatched: 10. Germline values: CDR1 LNHNV, CDR2 YYDKDF (reference sequence). CDR3 sequence: CATSSKETGTGGEQFF. As DNA, the CDR3 is TGTGCCACCAGCAGTAAAGAGACCGGGACAGGGGGTGAGCAGTTCTTC.

The chain combines TRBV10-3 with TRBJ1-5; a possible D gene is TRBD1 (5 bases). The ends were cut back, 3 bases at V and 3 bases at J, with 15 bases in the middle. This CDR3 region has 16 residues. Looked up from germline, CDR1 is ENHRY and CDR2 is SYGVKD. The CDR3 here is CAISEGRGGINQPQHF. In nucleotides, the CDR3 is TGTGCCATCAGTGAAGGAAGGGGAGGGATCAATCAGCCCCAGCATTTT.

The CDR3: CASSFGTAYTGELFF. The CDR3, as DNA: TGTGCCAGCAGTTTCGGGACAGCTTACACCGGGGAGCTGTTTTTT. The V and J genes are TRBV27 and TRBJ2-2; 7 nucleotides match TRBD1. CDR3 size: 15 residues. V shed 3 bases and J 3 bases; nucleotides not matched to a gene: 4. The germline V gene has CDR1 MNHEY and CDR2 SMNVEV (reference sequence).

This clonotype was found many times. In nucleotides, the CDR3 is TGCAGTGCTGTAGGACTAGCAGGGGACACAGATACGCAGTATTTT. This sequence encodes CSAVGLAGDTDTQYF. The V and J genes are TRBV20-1 and TRBJ2-3; 8 nucleotides line up with TRBD2. The junction had 9 bases not matched to a gene; V was cut back by 5 bases and J by 2 bases. Germline values: CDR1 DFQATT, CDR2 SNEGSKA (reference sequence). The CDR3 loop spans 15 amino acids.

This clonotype came up many times. The CDR3: CASSLDRGGFKFQKLFF. In nucleotides, the CDR3 is TGTGCCAGCAGCTTGGATAGGGGAGGTTTTAAGTTTCAAAAACTGTTTTTT. This chain uses TRBV7-8 with TRBJ1-4; maybe TRBD1 (5 bases). Germline V gene lookup returns CDR1 SGHVS and CDR2 FQNEAQ. Trimming left V 3 bases short and J 9 bases short, with 23 bases between. This CDR3 has 17 residues.

This clonotype showed up many times. This chain links TRBV12-3 or TRBV12-4 with TRBJ1-5; D is uncertain. The CDR3 extends over 15 amino acids. V lost 6 bases and J lost 4, with 16 bases in between. The CDR3, as DNA: TGTGCCAGCAGCCTCGGGAGGCGGGGAAATCAGCCCCAGCATTTT. Translated: CASSLGRRGNQPQHF.

This clonotype was picked up a small number of times. The chain is built from TRBV4-3 and TRBJ1-1; TRBD1 matches 7 bases. Germline CDR1 LGHNA, CDR2 YSLEER. The V gene end was trimmed by 0 bases and the J gene end by 3 bases; junction bases not matched to a gene: 1. CDR3 length: 14 amino acids. CDR3 loop: CASSQEDRDTEAFF. In DNA form, the CDR3 reads TGCGCCAGCAGCCAAGAAGACAGGGACACTGAAGCTTTCTTT.

The rearrangement links TRBV5-1 to TRBJ2-3; D is unclear. The CDR3 runs to 15 residues. The V end was cut by 4 bases, the J end by 0 bases, with 12 bases between. Germline lookup yields CDR1 SGHRS and CDR2 YFSETQ. CDR3: CASSPGEASTDTQYF. The CDR3 DNA reads TGCGCCAGCAGCCCCGGTGAAGCCAGCACAGATACGCAGTATTTT.

This chain joins TRBV4-3 and TRBJ2-5; no firm D call. This CDR3 is built from 15 residues. Trimming removed 0 bases from V and 2 bases from J, with 10 bases in between. The germline V gene has CDR1 LGHNA and CDR2 YSLEER. The CDR3 sequence is CASSQDPTDQETQYF. CDR3 DNA sequence: TGCGCCAGCAGCCAAGATCCCACCGATCAAGAGACCCAGTACTTC.

This clonotype occurred a few times. The chain joins TRBV12-3 or TRBV12-4 to TRBJ1-1, with 9 nucleotides matching TRBD1. V trimming: 6 bases; J trimming: 3 bases; junction bases outside the gene matches: 11. The CDR3 is 16 amino acids. CDR3 amino acids: CASRVPGQGRDTEAFF. The CDR3 region has the DNA TGTGCCAGCAGGGTACCGGGACAGGGACGGGACACTGAAGCTTTCTTT.